The rows below give T cell receptor beta chains drawn from one sample of a study of blood T cell repertoires in COVID-19. Generated by immunoSEQ multiplex PCR, the TCRdb table keeps only in-frame clones and is missing some. The table records about 240,000 clones, around 81% of them present only once. Sequencing was carried out using peripheral blood. These receptors were collected from a woman of 80 years or more with COVID-19, enrolled during active disease. CDR3s include the opening cysteine and the closing phenylalanine or tryptophan. A D gene is named only where the DNA matches it firmly. Clone sizes are given selectively: once, few, many, or a class where the clone is expanded.

DNA: TGTGCCAGCTCGGGACAGCTTAGAAATAATTTCCATTTT
CDR3: CASSGQLRNNFHF
J: TRBJ1-5
size: NA
D: TRBD1
V: TRBV28

DNA: TGCAGCGTTGGAGGGCAGGCTAACACCGGGGAGCTGTTTTTT
CDR3: CSVGGQANTGELFF
J: TRBJ2-2
size: NA
D: NA
V: TRBV29-1

DNA: TGTGCCAGCAGCTTACCTCAGAGGGCTTTCTTT
CDR3: CASSLPQRAFF
J: TRBJ1-1
size: once
D: NA
V: TRBV11-2

DNA: TGTGCCAGCAGTTACGGCTTCGGGGGGCCAGATACGCAGTATTTT
CDR3: CASSYGFGGPDTQYF
J: TRBJ2-3
size: NA
D: NA
V: TRBV6-6

DNA: TGTGCCAGCAGCCCTGGGACTAGCGGGAGTTTTGAGCAGTTCTTC
CDR3: CASSPGTSGSFEQFF
J: TRBJ2-1
size: NA
D: TRBD2
V: TRBV7-3

DNA: TGTGCCAGCAGCTTAGGCGGGACAGGGACTGAAAAACTGTTTTTT
CDR3: CASSLGGTGTEKLFF
J: TRBJ1-4
size: NA
D: TRBD1
V: TRBV11-2

DNA: TGTGCCAGCACTCTGGGGGGTAACGGCTACAATGAGCAGTTCTTC
CDR3: CASTLGGNGYNEQFF
J: TRBJ2-1
size: NA
D: NA
V: TRBV6-6

DNA: TGTGCCAGCAGCCTCGGGGGAACAGCTAACTATGGCTACACCTTC
CDR3: CASSLGGTANYGYTF
J: TRBJ1-2
size: NA
D: NA
V: TRBV6-5

DNA: TGTGCCAGCAGTCAACGACTGGGTGGCTCCTACGAGCAGTACTTC
CDR3: CASSQRLGGSYEQYF
J: TRBJ2-7
size: NA
D: NA
V: TRBV6-1

DNA: TGCGCCAGCAGCCTGACAGGGGGCACCTATGGCTACACCTTC
CDR3: CASSLTGGTYGYTF
J: TRBJ1-2
size: once
D: TRBD1
V: TRBV5-1

DNA: TGTGCCAGTAGTCATCTAGCGGGAGGGCGGGAGACCCAGTACTTC
CDR3: CASSHLAGGRETQYF
J: TRBJ2-5
size: NA
D: TRBD2
V: TRBV19

DNA: TGTGCCAGCTCAAGCGGACAGGGATTGGAAAACACCATATATTTT
CDR3: CASSSGQGLENTIYF
J: TRBJ1-3
size: NA
D: TRBD1
V: TRBV18

DNA: TGTGCCAGCTCACCATTTAGATGGGGGGACGAGCAGTACTTC
CDR3: CASSPFRWGDEQYF
J: TRBJ2-7
size: once
D: NA
V: TRBV18